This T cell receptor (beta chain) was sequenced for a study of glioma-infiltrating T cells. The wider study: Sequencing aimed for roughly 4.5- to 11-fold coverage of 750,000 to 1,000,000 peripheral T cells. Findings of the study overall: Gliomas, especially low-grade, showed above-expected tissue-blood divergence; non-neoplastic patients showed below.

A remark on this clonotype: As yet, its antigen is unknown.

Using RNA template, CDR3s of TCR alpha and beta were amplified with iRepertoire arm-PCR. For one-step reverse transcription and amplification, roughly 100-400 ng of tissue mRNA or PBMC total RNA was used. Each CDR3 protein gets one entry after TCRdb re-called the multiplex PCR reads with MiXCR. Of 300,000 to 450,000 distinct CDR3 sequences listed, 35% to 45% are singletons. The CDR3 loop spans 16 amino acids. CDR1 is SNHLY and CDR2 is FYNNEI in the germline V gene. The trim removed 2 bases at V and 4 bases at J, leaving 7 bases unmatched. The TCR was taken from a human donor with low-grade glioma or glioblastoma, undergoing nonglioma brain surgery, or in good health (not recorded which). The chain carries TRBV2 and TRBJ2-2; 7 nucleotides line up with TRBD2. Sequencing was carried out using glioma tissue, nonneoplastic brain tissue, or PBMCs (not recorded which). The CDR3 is CASSERGREVTGELFF. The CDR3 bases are TGTGCCAGCAGTGAACGTGGGAGGGAGGTCACCGGGGAGCTGTTTTTT.